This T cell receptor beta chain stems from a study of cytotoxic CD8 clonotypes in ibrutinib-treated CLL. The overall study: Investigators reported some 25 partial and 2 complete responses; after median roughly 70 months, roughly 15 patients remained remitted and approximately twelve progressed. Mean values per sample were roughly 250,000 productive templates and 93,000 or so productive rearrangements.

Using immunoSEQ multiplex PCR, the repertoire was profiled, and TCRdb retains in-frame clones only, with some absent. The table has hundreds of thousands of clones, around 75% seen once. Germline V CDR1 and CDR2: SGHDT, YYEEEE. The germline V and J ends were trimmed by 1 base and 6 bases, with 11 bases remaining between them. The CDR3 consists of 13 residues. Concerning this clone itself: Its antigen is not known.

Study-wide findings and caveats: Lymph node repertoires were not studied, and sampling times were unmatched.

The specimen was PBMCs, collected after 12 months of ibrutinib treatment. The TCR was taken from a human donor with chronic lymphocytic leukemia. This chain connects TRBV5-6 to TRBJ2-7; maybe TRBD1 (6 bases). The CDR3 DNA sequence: TGTGCCAGCAGCTTGTTGGGGGCGAGCGAGCAGTACTTC. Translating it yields CASSLLGASEQYF.